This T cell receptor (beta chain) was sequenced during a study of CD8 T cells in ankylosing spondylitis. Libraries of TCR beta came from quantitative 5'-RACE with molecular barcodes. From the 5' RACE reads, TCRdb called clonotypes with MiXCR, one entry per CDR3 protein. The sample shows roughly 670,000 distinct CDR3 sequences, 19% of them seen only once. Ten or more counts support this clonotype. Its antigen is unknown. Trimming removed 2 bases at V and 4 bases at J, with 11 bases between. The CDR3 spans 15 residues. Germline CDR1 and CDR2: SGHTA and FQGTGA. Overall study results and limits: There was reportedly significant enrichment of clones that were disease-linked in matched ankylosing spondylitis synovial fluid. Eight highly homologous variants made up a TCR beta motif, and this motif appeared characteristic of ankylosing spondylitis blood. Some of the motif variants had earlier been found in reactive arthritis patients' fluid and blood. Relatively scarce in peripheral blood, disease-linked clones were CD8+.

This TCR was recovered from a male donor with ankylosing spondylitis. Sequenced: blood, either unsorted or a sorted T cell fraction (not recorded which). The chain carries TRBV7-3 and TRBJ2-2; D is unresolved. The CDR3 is CASSLDNPFTGELFF. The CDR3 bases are TGTGCCAGCAGCTTAGATAACCCCTTCACCGGGGAGCTGTTTTTT.